Below are 24 T cell receptor beta chains sequenced from a single sample in a study of human T cells and chemical hapten exposure. As for time point: patch test 3, about 24 weeks after DPC sensitization. The treatment: therapeutic diphenylcyclopropenone sensitization with weekly scalp DPC. Via MiXCR, TCRdb re-called the RACE reads, giving one row per CDR3 protein. The table records more than 100,000 distinct CDR3 sequences, 11% of them present only once. The material was whole blood, obtained in connection with sensitization to the hapten diphenylcyclopropenone (DPC). Receptors originate from a woman in her forties or fifties with alopecia areata. Some clones in this sample may be carry-over from other donors' samples.

In its sample, this clonotype was seen once. With a much larger clone just one base away, this may be a read error. This chain links TRBV4-2 with TRBJ2-3, with D perhaps matching TRBD2 (5 bases). The CDR3 has 16 amino acids. In germline, CDR1 is LGHNA, CDR2 YNFKEQ. CDR3 amino acids: CASSQDPAASTETQYF. The CDR3 DNA is TGTGCCAGCAGCCAAGATCCGGCAGCTAGCACAGAGACGCAGTATTTT.

The V gene is TRBV7-9, the J gene TRBJ2-1, with D possibly TRBD2 on 6 matching bases. Germline V lookup: CDR1 SEHNR, CDR2 FQNEAQ (reference sequence). The CDR3 sequence is 14 residues long. V lost 8 bases and J lost 7, with 18 bases in between. The chain's CDR3 is CASGGTAAWNEQFF. CDR3 nucleotide sequence: TGTGCCAGCGGGGGGACTGCCGCCTGGAATGAGCAGTTCTTC.

The table lists this clonotype with a few counts. The chain couples TRBV12-3 or TRBV12-4 to TRBJ1-6; no clear D. Trimming shortened V by 6 bases and J by 4 bases, and 10 bases separated the two germline ends. This CDR3 region has 14 residues. The CDR3 reads CASSPLPYNSPLHF. The CDR3 DNA sequence: TGTGCCAGCAGCCCTCTCCCTTATAATTCACCCCTCCACTTT.

This clonotype was picked up many times. The chain joins TRBV7-9 to TRBJ2-2; a possible D gene is TRBD2 (6 bases). Germline CDR1 is SEHNR and CDR2 is FQNEAQ (reference sequence). The CDR3 totals 16 residues. The V end lost 0 bases, the J end lost 0 bases, and 8 bases lay between the germline ends. Written as DNA, the CDR3 is TGTGCCAGCAGCTTAGCGGGGGGTCCGAACACCGGGGAGCTGTTTTTT. The encoded protein is CASSLAGGPNTGELFF.

This clonotype was picked up a small number of times. This chain uses TRBV10-2 with TRBJ2-5, with no clear D. The CDR3 is made up of 15 amino acids. Germline values: CDR1 WSHSY, CDR2 SAAADI. The ends were cut back, 2 bases at V and 4 bases at J, with 14 bases in the middle. CDR3 coding DNA: TGCGCCAGCAGTGAGGATCCGGGCCGGAGAGAGACCCAGTACTTC. This sequence encodes CASSEDPGRRETQYF.

V gene TRBV6-5 combines with J gene TRBJ2-7; D is possibly TRBD2 (6 bases). CDR3 length equals 14 residues. The V and J ends lost 2 bases and 4 bases respectively, with 12 bases between them. CDR1 is MNHEY and CDR2 is SVGAGI in the germline V gene. For the CDR3, the DNA is TGTGCCAGCAGTTACCAGGGAGGAGGATACGAGCAGTACTTC. The encoded protein is CASSYQGGGYEQYF.

The table lists this clonotype with a few counts. This rearrangement joins TRBV11-3 to TRBJ2-4; 7 nucleotides line up with TRBD2. The CDR3 sequence is 15 residues long. Per germline, CDR1 SGHNT and CDR2 YENEEA. With 5 bases clipped from V and 8 bases from J, the junction kept 12 bases outside the gene matches. CDR3 nucleotides: TGTGCCAGCAGCCTCCAAGCCGGGACTACGGACATTCAGTACTTC. Protein: CASSLQAGTTDIQYF.

The CDR3 nucleotides are TGTGCCAGCATCGAGGATGCAGCCTACGAGCAGTACTTC. Its protein product is CASIEDAAYEQYF. The gene calls are TRBV2 and TRBJ2-7; no clear D. With 7 bases removed from V and 2 bases from J, the gap between germline ends came to 12 bases. Germline loops: CDR1 SNHLY, CDR2 FYNNEI. The CDR3 is made up of 13 amino acids.

This chain joins TRBV27 and TRBJ2-1; possibly TRBD1 for D (6 bases). The CDR3 runs to 13 residues. CDR1 is MNHEY, CDR2 SMNVEV, per germline (reference sequence). Trimming took 6 bases from V and 3 from J, leaving 9 bases between them. CDR3 sequence: CASSPDSYNEQFF. The CDR3 DNA follows: TGTGCCAGCAGCCCGGACAGCTACAATGAGCAGTTCTTC.

This clonotype came up a few times. CDR3 sequence reads: CASSPGGFMNTEAFF. CDR3 coding DNA: TGTGCCAGCAGCCCCGGCGGTTTCATGAACACTGAAGCTTTCTTT. This sequence joins TRBV9 and TRBJ1-1; D remains ambiguous. The CDR3 extends over 15 amino acids. The V end was cut by 4 bases, the J end by 0 bases, with 13 bases between. CDR1 SGDLS and CDR2 YYNGEE come from the germline V gene.

The V call is TRBV30, the J call TRBJ2-7, with TRBD2 matching 8 bases. This CDR3 spans 15 amino acids. J lost 1 base, V lost 0 bases, and 5 bases had no gene match. Germline values: CDR1 GTSNPN, CDR2 SVGIG (reference sequence). This CDR3 is CAWSVSSGQSYEQYF. The CDR3 DNA follows: TGTGCCTGGAGTGTGTCTAGCGGGCAATCCTACGAGCAGTACTTC.

This clonotype was recorded a few times. The chain has TRBV19 and TRBJ2-5; D tentatively reads TRBD1 or TRBD2 (5 bases each). Germline V lookup: CDR1 LNHDA, CDR2 SQIVND (reference sequence). The CDR3 runs to 11 residues. V lost 8 bases, J lost 10 bases, and 14 bases lay in between. The CDR3 coding sequence is TGTGCCAGTTCTCGGTGGGACCACCAGTACTTC. Protein: CASSRWDHQYF.

The chain combines TRBV6-2 or TRBV6-3 with TRBJ1-4; a weak D match, TRBD1 (5 bases). Trimming took 0 bases from V and 4 from J, leaving 12 bases between them. The CDR3 contains 16 residues. CDR1 is MNHEY, CDR2 SVGEGT, per germline. The CDR3 reads CASSYSDRQHNEKLFF. CDR3 coding DNA: TGTGCCAGCAGTTACTCCGACAGACAGCATAATGAAAAACTGTTTTTT.

The genes are TRBV4-3 and TRBJ2-1, with 8 bases that match TRBD1. Germline V gene sequence: CDR1 LGHNA, CDR2 YSLEER. CDR3 length equals 19 residues. V lost 0 bases to trimming and J lost 1 base; unmatched junction nucleotides: 11. CDR3 DNA sequence: TGCGCCAGCAGCCAAGACTTACCCTCCTGGACAGGGTCCTACAATGAGCAGTTCTTC. Translation gives CASSQDLPSWTGSYNEQFF.

The chain employs TRBV21-1 and TRBJ1-5. TRBV21-1 is tagged as a pseudogene. The CDR3 loop spans 10 amino acids. CDR3: CVKRGQPQHF. In DNA form, the CDR3 reads TGTGTAAAGAGAGGGCAGCCCCAGCATTTT.

This clonotype was seen a handful of times. The rearrangement joins TRBV7-2 to TRBJ2-7; D perhaps matches TRBD2 (6 bases). The CDR3 consists of 15 residues. Germline CDR1 reads SGHTA; CDR2 reads FQGNSA. Deletions cut 1 base from V and 6 bases from J, with 16 bases between. The CDR3 loop is CASSLVAGPSREQYF. The CDR3 nucleotides read TGTGCCAGCAGCTTAGTTGCGGGGCCCTCGCGCGAGCAGTACTTC.

This clonotype was detected a few times. The V gene is TRBV6-5, the J gene TRBJ2-7; 9 bases map to TRBD2. This CDR3 is built from 14 residues. V lost 5 bases to trimming and J lost 3 bases; unmatched junction nucleotides: 5. The V gene's germline CDR1 is MNHEY and CDR2 SVGAGI. CDR3 DNA sequence: TGTGCCAGCAGTCTACTAGCGGGCTACTACGAGCAGTACTTC. This gives the protein CASSLLAGYYEQYF.

This chain connects TRBV24-1 to TRBJ2-1, with D perhaps matching TRBD2 (6 bases). Trimming pared 3 bases from V and 4 bases from J, leaving 15 bases between. Germline V gene data show CDR1 as KGHDR and CDR2 as SFDVKD. The length of the CDR3 is 16 residues. CDR3 nucleotide sequence: TGTGCCACCAGTGATCCTCAGGGAGGAGGTTACAATGAGCAGTTCTTC. This sequence encodes CATSDPQGGGYNEQFF.

CDR3 loop: CASSQLSGPSYEQYF. The CDR3 DNA is TGTGCCAGCAGCCAATTAAGCGGGCCCTCCTACGAGCAGTACTTC. This chain connects TRBV3-1 to TRBJ2-7; D may be TRBD2 (6 bases). The length of the CDR3 is 15 residues. Trimming stripped 2 bases from V and 0 bases from J, with 11 bases between. CDR1 is LGHDT, CDR2 YNNKEL, per germline (reference sequence).

Turning to this clonotype: A read error may be the cause here, since a much bigger clone is one base away. This chain links TRBV2 with TRBJ2-6; D remains unclear. Germline CDR1 reads SNHLY; CDR2 reads FYNNEI. The V end lost 9 bases, the J end lost 3 bases, and 12 bases lay between the germline ends. CDR3 size: 14 residues. The DNA for the CDR3 is TGTGCCAGTCAACAAGGATTTGGGGCCAACGTCCTGACTTTC. It translates to CASQQGFGANVLTF.

This clonotype was counted between two and nine times. The V gene is TRBV9, the J gene TRBJ2-3, with D uncertain. Germline CDR1 SGDLS, CDR2 YYNGEE. Trimming cost V 6 bases and J 0 bases, with 11 bases left between them. The CDR3 sequence is 14 residues long. Here the CDR3 reads CASTLSPSTDTQYF. Written as DNA, the CDR3 is TGTGCCAGCACCCTAAGCCCTAGCACAGATACGCAGTATTTT.

The chain uses TRBV27 and TRBJ1-6, with D possibly TRBD1 on 5 matching bases. Deletions cut 2 bases from V and 15 bases from J, with 20 bases between. This CDR3 spans 15 amino acids. Germline V CDR1 and CDR2: MNHEY, SMNVEV (reference sequence). The CDR3 sequence is CASSLMWVGGTLLHF. CDR3 DNA sequence: TGTGCCAGCAGTTTAATGTGGGTGGGGGGAACACTCCTCCACTTT.

This chain joins TRBV20-1 and TRBJ1-2; perhaps TRBD1 as D (5 bases). CDR1 and CDR2 (germline): DFQATT, SNEGSKA (reference sequence). There are 13 residues in the CDR3. V dropped 6 bases and J dropped 3 bases, with 14 bases sitting between them. The CDR3 reads CSAMGEGDYGYTF. DNA of the CDR3: TGCAGTGCAATGGGGGAGGGAGACTATGGCTACACCTTC.

This clonotype has just a few counts. The V and J genes are TRBV11-2 and TRBJ1-1, with D tentatively TRBD1 (5 bases). V was trimmed by 5 bases and J by 4 bases, leaving 20 bases between them. Germline-derived CDR1 and CDR2 are SGHAT and FQNNGV. CDR3 length: 16 amino acids. This CDR3 is CASSPWAGGRGTEAFF. The CDR3 DNA is TGTGCCAGCAGCCCCTGGGCGGGGGGTAGGGGCACTGAAGCTTTCTTT.